Below are 23 T cell receptor beta chains sequenced from a single sample in a study of response to subunit inactivated influenza vaccine. From the RT-PCR reads, TCRdb called clonotypes with MiXCR, one entry per CDR3 protein. The sample shows hundreds of thousands of distinct CDR3 sequences, about 15% of them seen only once. The sequences come from PBMCs from blood, collected less than 15 days before vaccination. The source of these receptors is a man aged 50 or older who received an inactivated influenza vaccine.

The J gene is TRBJ2-4, the V gene TRBV5-1; D remains ambiguous. Germline V lookup: CDR1 SGHRS, CDR2 YFSETQ. This CDR3 spans 16 amino acids. V lost 0 bases to trimming and J lost 0 bases, with 10 bases between them. This chain's CDR3 is CASSLDRPLAKNIQYF. The DNA for the CDR3 is TGCGCCAGCAGCTTGGATCGGCCGCTAGCCAAAAACATTCAGTACTTC.

This clonotype was seen only a few times. The V gene is TRBV19, the J gene TRBJ2-3; D is unresolved. CDR1 and CDR2 from the germline V gene are LNHDA and SQIVND (reference sequence). The CDR3 is 13 residues long. With 5 bases removed from V and 4 bases from J, the gap between germline ends came to 10 bases. DNA of the CDR3: TGTGCCAGTAGTGCCTCTCATGCAGATACGCAGTATTTT. As protein: CASSASHADTQYF.

This clonotype was picked up a small number of times. The chain is built from TRBV7-2 and TRBJ2-2; 7 positions agree with TRBD1. Germline-derived CDR1 and CDR2 are SGHTA and FQGNSA. V trimming: 5 bases; J trimming: 11 bases; junction bases outside the gene matches: 8. CDR3 length equals 13 residues. CDR3 sequence: CASSDSGQSELFF. The CDR3 coding sequence is TGTGCCAGCAGCGACTCGGGACAGTCCGAGCTGTTTTTT. Full variable domain (remainder filled in from reference TRBV7-2 and TRBJ2-2): GAGVSQSPSNKVTEKGKDVELRCDPISGHTALYWYRQSLGQGLEFLIYFQGNSAPDKSGLPSDRFSAERTGGSVSTLTIQRTQQEDSAVYLCASSDSGQSELFFGEGSRLTVL.

The V and J genes are TRBV5-6 and TRBJ2-2; 11 nucleotides agree with TRBD2. This CDR3 contains 18 residues. V was clipped by 3 bases and J by 6 bases; unmatched bases: 13. Per the germline V gene, CDR1 is SGHDT and CDR2 is YYEEEE. In DNA, the CDR3 is TGTGCCAGCAGCTCACCGGGACTAGCGGCTTCGAGGGCCGGGGAGCTGTTTTTT. As protein: CASSSPGLAASRAGELFF.

This clonotype was observed at least ten times. The chain recombines TRBV5-1 with TRBJ2-7; possible D gene TRBD2, 5 bases. Per the germline V gene, CDR1 is SGHRS and CDR2 is YFSETQ. CDR3 length equals 11 residues. V gave up 5 bases and J gave up 3 bases, with 6 bases separating them. In DNA form, the CDR3 reads TGCGCCAGCAGTGGGAGCTACGAGCAGTACTTC. Translating gives CASSGSYEQYF.

This clonotype was seen more than once but under ten times. This sequence joins TRBV5-4 and TRBJ2-1; TRBD2 matches at 11 bases. Germline V CDR1 and CDR2: SGHNT, YYREEE (reference sequence). The CDR3 consists of 19 residues. After removal of 0 bases from V and 5 bases from J, the junction contained 13 bases not matched to a gene. This chain's CDR3 is CASSLGLRIAGGPHNEQFF. CDR3 DNA sequence: TGTGCCAGCAGCTTGGGGTTGCGGATAGCGGGAGGGCCCCACAATGAGCAGTTCTTC. Supplemented by reference TRBV5-4 and TRBJ2-1, the full variable domain reads ETGVTQSPTHLIKTRGQQVTLRCSSQSGHNTVSWYQQALGQGPQFIFQYYREEENGRGNFPPRFSGLQFPNYSSELNVNALELDDSALYLCASSLGLRIAGGPHNEQFFGPGTRLTVL.

The rearrangement links TRBV7-9 to TRBJ2-2, with D perhaps TRBD1 or TRBD2 (6 bases each). The germline CDR1 and CDR2 sequences are SEHNR and FQNEAQ (reference sequence). Trimming took off 8 bases at V and 6 bases at J, with 16 bases between the two ends. The CDR3 covers 14 residues. The CDR3 nucleotides are TGTGCCAGCCCAAGTCCAGGGGAGGCCGGGGAGCTGTTTTTT. This encodes CASPSPGEAGELFF. Variable domain in full (rest from reference TRBV7-9 and TRBJ2-2): DTGVSQNPRHKITKRGQNVTFRCDPISEHNRLYWYRQTLGQGPEFLTYFQNEAQLEKSRLLSDRFSAERPKGSFSTLEIQRTEQGDSAMYLCASPSPGEAGELFFGEGSRLTVL.

This clonotype was seen more than once but under ten times. J is TRBJ1-2 and V is TRBV9; D might be TRBD1 (5 bases). Germline-derived CDR1 and CDR2 are SGDLS and YYNGEE. This CDR3 spans 15 amino acids. V dropped 0 bases and J dropped 7 bases, with 16 bases sitting between them. The CDR3 DNA reads as TGTGCCAGCAGCGTAGGACATTGGGGGAACGGTGGCTACACCTTC. Its translation is CASSVGHWGNGGYTF.

This clonotype has a handful of counts. This sequence joins TRBV12-3 or TRBV12-4 and TRBJ2-7; no firm D call. V gave up 6 bases and J gave up 3 bases, with 12 bases separating them. This CDR3 is 13 amino acids long. The CDR3 spells CASSLTVIYEQYF. In DNA form, the CDR3 reads TGTGCCAGCAGCCTCACAGTAATCTACGAGCAGTACTTC.

This clonotype was counted between two and nine times. The chain combines TRBV11-2 with TRBJ2-1; 10 nucleotides agree with TRBD2. Germline values: CDR1 SGHAT, CDR2 FQNNGV. J was trimmed by 7 bases and V by 4 bases; bases with no gene match: 13. There are 17 residues in the CDR3. Here the CDR3 DNA reads TGTGCCAGCAGCTCCCAAGCGGGGGGGCCGATGGGGAATGAGCAGTTCTTC. Translated: CASSSQAGGPMGNEQFF.

The rearrangement links TRBV5-1 to TRBJ2-3; tentatively, D is TRBD1 (7 bases). Germline values: CDR1 SGHRS, CDR2 YFSETQ. The CDR3 contains 17 residues. V gave up 0 bases and J gave up 1 base, with 15 bases separating them. CDR3 bases: TGCGCCAGCAGCTTGGATGTAGGAGGGACAGGCACAGATACGCAGTATTTT. Translating it yields CASSLDVGGTGTDTQYF.

This clonotype occurred a few times. The J gene is TRBJ1-6, the V gene TRBV7-2; no reliable D call. Trimming took 1 base from V and 7 from J, leaving 11 bases between them. In germline, CDR1 is SGHTA, CDR2 FQGNSA. The CDR3 spans 15 residues. CDR3: CASSLEITENSPLHF. CDR3 coding DNA: TGTGCCAGCAGCTTAGAAATCACGGAGAATTCACCCCTCCACTTT.

At least ten counts were recorded for this clonotype. The V gene is TRBV18, the J gene TRBJ1-1; D is possibly TRBD1 (5 bases). Germline loops: CDR1 KGHSH, CDR2 LQKENI. Trimming cost V 3 bases and J 3 bases, with 17 bases left between them. The CDR3 has 16 amino acids. CDR3 bases: TGTGCCAGCTCACCCGGGGGAGGAGGGGTGCACACTGAAGCTTTCTTT. It codes for CASSPGGGGVHTEAFF.

This clonotype turned up a few times. The V and J genes are TRBV6-5 and TRBJ1-1; D is uncertain. The V end was cut by 0 bases, the J end by 4 bases, with 12 bases between. Germline CDR1 is MNHEY and CDR2 is SVGAGI. The CDR3 has 15 residues. The CDR3 nucleotides are TGTGCCAGCAGTTACTCGGATATGTTGAGCACTGAAGCTTTCTTT. This gives the protein CASSYSDMLSTEAFF.

This clonotype was counted many times. The chain carries TRBV14 and TRBJ2-2; D possibly corresponds to TRBD1 (6 bases). The V gene lost 4 bases and the J gene lost 5 bases, with 11 bases spanning the gap. Germline V CDR1 and CDR2: SGHDN, FVKESK. The CDR3 has 14 residues. The chain's CDR3 is CASSPVDRTGELFF. DNA of the CDR3: TGTGCCAGCAGCCCCGTGGACAGAACCGGGGAGCTGTTTTTT.

The table lists this clonotype with a few counts. V gene TRBV12-3 or TRBV12-4 combines with J gene TRBJ2-7; possibly TRBD1 for D (6 bases). Trimming removed 5 bases at V and 4 bases at J, with 9 bases between. This CDR3 has 12 residues. For the CDR3, the DNA is TGTGCCAGCAGTGACGACAGGTACGAGCAGTACTTC. It specifies CASSDDRYEQYF.

This clonotype was recorded many times. The rearrangement links TRBV7-9 to TRBJ2-2; D might be TRBD1 or TRBD2, each matching 6 bases. Trimming took off 5 bases at V and 4 bases at J, with 17 bases between the two ends. The germline V gene encodes CDR1 SEHNR and CDR2 FQNEAQ (reference sequence). The CDR3 runs 16 residues. The CDR3 DNA is TGTGCCAGCAGCAAGGGGGACTTTACAGCCACCGGGGAGCTGTTTTTT. It specifies CASSKGDFTATGELFF.

This clonotype was counted at least ten times. V is TRBV9 and J is TRBJ2-1, with 14 bases fitting TRBD2. V lost 0 bases, J lost 9 bases, and 5 bases stayed unmatched. Germline V gene sequence: CDR1 SGDLS, CDR2 YYNGEE. The CDR3 is made up of 16 amino acids. In DNA, the CDR3 is TGTGCCAGCAGCGTAGCGGGACTAGCGGGAGTGGGTGAGCAGTTCTTC. Protein sequence: CASSVAGLAGVGEQFF.

The V gene is TRBV12-3 or TRBV12-4, the J gene TRBJ2-5, with 8 bases identical to TRBD2. The CDR3 spans 15 residues. Trimming took 4 bases from V and 5 from J; bases not matched to a gene: 9. The DNA of the CDR3 is TGTGCCAGCAGTTCCCCCCCAGCGGGGGTTGAGACCCAGTACTTC. Translated: CASSSPPAGVETQYF.

The sample holds a few counts of this clonotype. V and J are TRBV2 and TRBJ1-4; tentative D call: TRBD1 (6 bases). V was trimmed by 2 bases and J by 0 bases, leaving 7 bases between them. This CDR3 is 15 amino acids long. Per the germline V gene, CDR1 is SNHLY and CDR2 is FYNNEI. The CDR3 bases are TGTGCCAGCAGTGAACGGGGGCCAACTAATGAAAAACTGTTTTTT. This translates into CASSERGPTNEKLFF.

In this sample, this clonotype turned up a few times. The J gene is TRBJ2-3, the V gene TRBV20-1; D uncertain. Germline-derived CDR1 and CDR2 are DFQATT and SNEGSKA (reference sequence). Trimming shortened V by 6 bases and J by 4 bases, and 17 bases separated the two germline ends. This CDR3 is 14 amino acids long. CDR3 region: CSARHPLAADTQYF. CDR3 nucleotide sequence: TGCAGTGCCCGGCACCCCCTGGCCGCAGATACGCAGTATTTT.

The chain carries TRBV20-1 and TRBJ2-7; 8 bases are a match to TRBD2. Germline CDR1 DFQATT, CDR2 SNEGSKA (reference sequence). The CDR3 extends over 14 amino acids. The J segment lost 2 bases and the V segment lost 2 bases, leaving 5 bases of the junction unmatched. As DNA, the CDR3 is TGCAGTGCTAGATCACTAGCGGTCCCCTACGAGCAGTACTTC. It yields the protein CSARSLAVPYEQYF.

At least ten counts were recorded for this clonotype. This chain joins TRBV20-1 and TRBJ2-7, with 13 bases fitting TRBD2. Germline lookup yields CDR1 DFQATT and CDR2 SNEGSKA (reference sequence). The trim removed 8 bases at V and 3 bases at J, leaving 28 bases unmatched. CDR3 size: 21 residues. The CDR3, as DNA: TGCAGTCCACCACCCTCACTACTAGCGGGAGGGCCGGGGGGTAGGTACTACGAGCAGTACTTC. Encoded protein: CSPPPSLLAGGPGGRYYEQYF.